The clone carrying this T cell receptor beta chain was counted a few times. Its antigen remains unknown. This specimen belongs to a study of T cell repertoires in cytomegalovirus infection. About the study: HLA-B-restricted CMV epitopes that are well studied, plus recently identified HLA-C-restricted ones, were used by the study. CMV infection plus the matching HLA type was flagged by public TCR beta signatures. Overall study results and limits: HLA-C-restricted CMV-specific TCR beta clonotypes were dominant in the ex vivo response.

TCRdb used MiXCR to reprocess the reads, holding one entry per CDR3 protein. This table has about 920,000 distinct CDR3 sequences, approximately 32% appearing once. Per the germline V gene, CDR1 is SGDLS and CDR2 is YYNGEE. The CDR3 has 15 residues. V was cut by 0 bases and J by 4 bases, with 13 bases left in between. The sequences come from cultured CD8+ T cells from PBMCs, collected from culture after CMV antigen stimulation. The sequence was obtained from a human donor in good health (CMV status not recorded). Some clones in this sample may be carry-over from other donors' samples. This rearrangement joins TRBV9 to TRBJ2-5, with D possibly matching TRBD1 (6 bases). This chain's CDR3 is CASSVADGGTETQYF. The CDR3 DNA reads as TGTGCCAGCAGCGTAGCTGATGGGGGCACAGAGACCCAGTACTTC.